Shown below are 17 T cell receptor beta chains from a single sample sequenced in a study of shared clonotypes between healthy human individuals. TCRdb keeps only in-frame clones here, not all; method: immunoSEQ multiplex PCR. The table has about 2.1 million clones, around 93% seen once. Only CD45RO-negative cells positively selected for CCR7 counted as naive CD8 cells, so terminally differentiated effector memory CD45RA+ cells were excluded. The sequencing sample was made of naive CD8+ T cells from PBMCs. These receptors all stem from a man younger than 35 in good health. Some clones in this sample may be carry-over from other donors' samples.

The chain uses TRBV7-8 and TRBJ2-5, with TRBD1 matching over 9 bases. The germline CDR1 and CDR2 sequences are SGHVS and FQNEAQ. V dropped 1 base and J dropped 4; count of bases not matched to a gene: 13. The CDR3 loop spans 18 amino acids. CDR3 residues: CASSLEGQGLRGGETQYF. CDR3 nucleotide sequence: TGTGCCAGCAGCTTAGAGGGACAGGGTTTACGCGGCGGAGAGACCCAGTACTTC.

J is TRBJ1-1 and V is TRBV30; unclear D gene. Germline CDR1 reads GTSNPN; CDR2 reads SVGIG (reference sequence). V was cut by 2 bases and J by 4 bases, with 11 bases left in between. The CDR3 spans 13 residues. CDR3 loop: CAWSIGWGTEAFF. Written as DNA, the CDR3 is TGTGCCTGGAGTATTGGTTGGGGCACTGAAGCTTTCTTT. Full variable domain (missing parts from reference TRBV30 and TRBJ1-1): SQTIHQWPATLVQPVGSPLSLECTVEGTSNPNLYWYRQAAGRGLQLLFYSVGIGQISSEVPQNLSASRPQDRQFILSSKKLLLSDSGFYLCAWSIGWGTEAFFGQGTRLTVV.

The chain couples TRBV27 to TRBJ2-7; D uncertain. The CDR3 covers 18 residues. Germline loops: CDR1 MNHEY, CDR2 SMNVEV (reference sequence). Between the trimmed V and J ends, which lost 3 bases and 0 bases, there was a span of 21 bases. The CDR3 DNA sequence: TGTGCCAGCAGTTTGGCCTCCCCACTCTACACAAGCTCCTACGAGCAGTACTTC. Residues: CASSLASPLYTSSYEQYF.

This chain uses TRBV11-2 with TRBJ1-4; D is uncertain. The CDR3 contains 13 residues. CDR1 is SGHAT and CDR2 is FQNNGV in the germline V gene. Trimming removed 3 bases from V and 2 bases from J, with 4 bases in between. CDR3 DNA sequence: TGTGCCAGCAGCTTGGGGACTAATGAAAAACTGTTTTTT. As protein: CASSLGTNEKLFF.

Concerning this clone itself: Other DNA sequences in this sample translate to the same CDR3. This chain uses TRBV7-2 with TRBJ2-7; D uncertain. V gave up 3 bases and J gave up 2 bases, with 5 bases separating them. The CDR3 totals 12 residues. From germline, CDR1 is SGHTA and CDR2 FQGNSA. CDR3 nucleotides: TGTGCCAGCAGCTTTCCTGCCTACGAGCAGTACTTC. As protein: CASSFPAYEQYF.

The table lists this clone with a count of one. The chain carries TRBV15 and TRBJ1-2, with 8 bases aligning to TRBD1. J gave up 4 bases and V 5 bases, and 9 bases lay outside the gene matches. CDR3 length: 15 residues. Germline assignment: CDR1 LNHNV and CDR2 YYDKDF (reference sequence). CDR3 nucleotides: TGTGCCACCAGCCCCGACAGGGGATCGGGCTATGGCTACACCTTC. Translated: CATSPDRGSGYGYTF.

The chain is built from TRBV13 and TRBJ2-5, with 7 nucleotides matching TRBD1. The V segment lost 2 bases and the J segment 4 bases; nucleotides outside the gene matches: 10. This CDR3 region has 16 residues. Germline CDR1 and CDR2: PRHDT and FYEKMQ (reference sequence). CDR3 in DNA: TGTGCCAGCAGCTTATTCCGGACAGGCACCCCAGAGACCCAGTACTTC. Translated, it gives CASSLFRTGTPETQYF.

This clone appeared once. This chain connects TRBV27 to TRBJ1-2; 8 positions agree with TRBD1. The germline V gene has CDR1 MNHEY and CDR2 SMNVEV (reference sequence). This CDR3 has 16 amino acids. The V gene end was trimmed by 2 bases and the J gene end by 1 base; junction bases not matched to a gene: 6. In DNA, the CDR3 is TGTGCCAGCAGTTTAATTGGGACAGGTATTAACTATGGCTACACCTTC. It yields the protein CASSLIGTGINYGYTF.

The rearrangement joins TRBV14 to TRBJ2-7; tentative D call: TRBD2 (6 bases). Deletions cut 4 bases from V and 4 bases from J, with 14 bases between. Germline V gene sequence: CDR1 SGHDN, CDR2 FVKESK. The CDR3 consists of 14 residues. CDR3 sequence (DNA): TGTGCCAGCAGCCCTACTACGGGAGAGTACGAGCAGTACTTC. Its protein product is CASSPTTGEYEQYF.

This clone was seen just once. The chain uses TRBV13 and TRBJ2-5; 9 bases map to TRBD1. The end of the DNA aligns better with TRBJ2-7, so the J call may be wrong. Germline CDR1 reads PRHDT; CDR2 reads FYEKMQ (reference sequence). CDR3 length: 17 residues. In DNA, the CDR3 is TGTGCCAGCAGCACTCAGAACCGGGACAGGGTCTCCTACGAGCAGTACTTC. Translating it yields CASSTQNRDRVSYEQYF.

This clone showed up just once. The chain uses TRBV10-3 and TRBJ2-1; the match to TRBD2 covers 7 bases. Trimming took 3 bases from V and 1 from J; bases not matched to a gene: 9. CDR3 length: 17 amino acids. Germline assignment: CDR1 ENHRY and CDR2 SYGVKD. The CDR3 sequence is CAISDAGFGRSYNEQFF. CDR3 in DNA: TGTGCCATCAGTGATGCCGGCTTCGGGAGGTCCTACAATGAGCAGTTCTTC.

The chain employs TRBV7-3 and TRBJ2-1; D may be TRBD2 (5 bases). CDR3 length: 15 amino acids. The germline gives CDR1 SGHTA, CDR2 FQGTGA. Trimming removed 3 bases at V and 8 bases at J, with 17 bases between. The CDR3 DNA reads as TGTGCCAGCAGCTTTTTGGGGAGAGACGGCGATGAGCAGTTCTTC. Amino acids: CASSFLGRDGDEQFF.

The chain employs TRBV5-5 and TRBJ1-1; D is ambiguous. The V end was cut by 5 bases, the J end by 4 bases, with 12 bases between. The CDR3 is 13 residues long. Germline V gene data show CDR1 as SGHKS and CDR2 as YYEKEE (reference sequence). The CDR3 nucleotides are TGTGCCAGCAGTGAGGATATCGCCACTGAAGCTTTCTTT. It yields the protein CASSEDIATEAFF.

The chain links TRBV7-8 to TRBJ2-1; 12 positions agree with TRBD2. Trimming cost V 0 bases and J 7 bases; bases outside gene matches: 4. The CDR3 covers 16 residues. Germline V gene sequence: CDR1 SGHVS, CDR2 FQNEAQ. CDR3 sequence reads: CASSLALAGGRNEQFF. The CDR3 coding sequence is TGTGCCAGCAGCTTAGCGCTAGCGGGAGGGCGGAATGAGCAGTTCTTC. The variable domain in full, completed from reference TRBV7-8 and TRBJ2-1, reads GAGVSQSPRYKVAKRGQDVALRCDPISGHVSLFWYQQALGQGPEFLTYFQNEAQLDKSGLPSDRFFAERPEGSVSTLKIQRTQQEDSAVYLCASSLALAGGRNEQFFGPGTRLTVL.

This chain links TRBV5-6 with TRBJ2-3; TRBD1 is a possible D gene (6 bases). This CDR3 spans 14 amino acids. V lost 4 bases to trimming and J lost 5 bases, with 14 bases between them. CDR1 SGHDT and CDR2 YYEEEE come from the germline V gene. The CDR3 region is CASSPGGRGDTQYF. CDR3 in DNA: TGTGCCAGCAGCCCTGGGGGCCGGGGAGATACGCAGTATTTT.

The genes are TRBV5-6 and TRBJ2-5, with 9 bases aligning to TRBD1. The CDR3 length is 17 residues. V lost 4 bases, J lost 5 bases, and 15 bases stayed unmatched. Germline assignment: CDR1 SGHDT and CDR2 YYEEEE. DNA for the CDR3: TGTGCCAGCAGCCCTCCCCCCGGGGACAGGGCTTGGGAGACCCAGTACTTC. Its translation is CASSPPPGDRAWETQYF.

The table lists this clone with a few counts. This chain connects TRBV29-1 to TRBJ1-2; TRBD1 might be the D (5 bases). In germline, CDR1 is SQVTM, CDR2 ANQGSEA. V was pared by 0 bases and J by 8 bases, with 10 bases between. The CDR3 totals 12 residues. This CDR3 is CSVEDGTGGYTF. In DNA, the CDR3 is TGCAGCGTTGAAGACGGGACCGGAGGCTACACCTTC.